The source of this TCR beta chain is a study of T cell responses to AZD1222 COVID-19 vaccine. The study, taken as a whole, reports: Following two doses of AZD1222, Spike-specific TCR breadth and depth rose.

Clones were read by immunoSEQ multiplex PCR, and TCRdb kept only the in-frame ones, dropping some. Among over 120,000 clones, roughly 90% were seen once, and the ten largest hold about 1.5%. On this clone itself: What it binds is not known.

Germline-derived CDR1 and CDR2 are SGHDT and YYEEEE. V was cut by 3 bases and J by 10 bases, with 17 bases left in between. The CDR3 covers 13 residues. Sequences were derived from peripheral blood, sampled on day 0 of AZD1222 vaccination. The V call is TRBV5-6, the J call TRBJ2-7, with D hard to call. The receptor was derived from an adult in good health. The CDR3 DNA reads TGTGCCAGCAGCTCGGTGGGTAGGGAAAACCAGTACTTC. Translated, it gives CASSSVGRENQYF.